The 22 T cell receptor beta chains in this list originate from one sample, sequenced in a study of blood T cell repertoires in COVID-19. TCRdb's table, derived via immunoSEQ multiplex PCR, lists solely in-frame clones and lacks some. Of around 500,000 clones listed, 70% to 90% are singletons. Sequencing was performed on peripheral blood. These receptors originate from a human donor in a cohort sampled during active COVID-19.

The chain links TRBV27 to TRBJ1-6, with 7 positions matching TRBD1. The CDR3 is 13 residues long. V lost 7 bases, J lost 7 bases, and 4 bases stayed unmatched. The germline gives CDR1 MNHEY, CDR2 SMNVEV (reference sequence). CDR3 bases: TGTGCCAGCACTCCGGGACAGAATTCACCCCTCCACTTT. Protein: CASTPGQNSPLHF.

This clone showed up just a few times. The rearrangement joins TRBV7-9 to TRBJ2-7; TRBD1 aligns across 11 bases. The ends lost 5 bases at V and 4 bases at J; junction bases unmatched: 7. Looked up from germline, CDR1 is SEHNR and CDR2 is FQNEAQ (reference sequence). There are 15 residues in the CDR3. In DNA, the CDR3 is TGTGCCAGCAGCCAATACGGACAGGGGGCTTACGAGCAGTACTTC. Its translation is CASSQYGQGAYEQYF.

This sequence joins TRBV30 and TRBJ2-7; D gene ambiguous. V was cut by 0 bases and J by 2 bases, with 8 bases left in between. CDR1 and CDR2 from the germline V gene are GTSNPN and SVGIG (reference sequence). The CDR3 sequence is 13 residues long. The CDR3 loop reads CAWSVRATYEQYF. CDR3 nucleotide sequence: TGTGCCTGGAGTGTACGAGCGACCTACGAGCAGTACTTC. Based on the CDR3 plus reference TRBV30 and TRBJ2-7, the full variable domain is SQTIHQWPATLVQPVGSPLSLECTVEGTSNPNLYWYRQAAGRGLQLLFYSVGIGQISSEVPQNLSASRPQDRQFILSSKKLLLSDSGFYLCAWSVRATYEQYFGPGTRLTVT.

V gene TRBV28 combines with J gene TRBJ1-3, with D perhaps matching TRBD1 (5 bases). The CDR3 runs 14 residues. Between the trimmed V and J ends, which lost 5 bases and 1 base, there was a span of 9 bases. Per the germline V gene, CDR1 is MDHEN and CDR2 is SYDVKM. The CDR3 protein is CASSPDSSGNTIYF. For the CDR3, the DNA is TGTGCCAGCAGTCCCGACAGTTCTGGAAACACCATATATTTT.

The chain couples TRBV6-5 to TRBJ1-4; no clear D gene. Germline V gene lookup returns CDR1 MNHEY and CDR2 SVGAGI. The CDR3 covers 15 residues. V dropped 6 bases and J dropped 8 bases, with 19 bases sitting between them. The CDR3: CASRRSLASGEKLFF. The CDR3 DNA is TGTGCCAGCAGGCGGAGTCTTGCCTCGGGGGAAAAACTGTTTTTT.

V is TRBV7-2 and J is TRBJ1-1; D may be TRBD1 (6 bases). V lost 4 bases, J lost 7 bases, and 13 bases lay in between. The CDR3 is 13 amino acids. The germline gives CDR1 SGHTA, CDR2 FQGNSA. In DNA form, the CDR3 reads TGTGCCAGCAGCTACACGGGGGGCGGTGAAGCTTTCTTT. It translates to CASSYTGGGEAFF. Supplemented by reference TRBV7-2 and TRBJ1-1, the full variable domain reads GAGVSQSPSNKVTEKGKDVELRCDPISGHTALYWYRQSLGQGLEFLIYFQGNSAPDKSGLPSDRFSAERTGGSVSTLTIQRTQQEDSAVYLCASSYTGGGEAFFGQGTRLTVV.

This CDR3 reads CASSLGGQGTYEQYF. The DNA of the CDR3 is TGTGCCAGCAGCTTGGGGGGACAGGGAACCTACGAGCAGTACTTC. The V call is TRBV5-4, the J call TRBJ2-7; 9 bases match TRBD1. CDR1 is SGHNT and CDR2 is YYREEE in the germline V gene (reference sequence). V lost 0 bases and J lost 2; bases outside the gene matches: 3. The CDR3 has 15 amino acids.

J is TRBJ1-1 and V is TRBV29-1; perhaps TRBD1 as D (5 bases). The ends were cut back, 4 bases at V and 3 bases at J, with 18 bases in the middle. Germline CDR1 reads SQVTM; CDR2 reads ANQGSEA. This CDR3 is built from 15 residues. CDR3 amino acids: CSVVSAPGKYTEAFF. CDR3 bases: TGCAGCGTTGTATCCGCTCCAGGGAAATACACTGAAGCTTTCTTT. Full variable domain (remainder filled in from reference TRBV29-1 and TRBJ1-1): SAVISQKPSRDICQRGTSLTIQCQVDSQVTMMFWYRQQPGQSLTLIATANQGSEATYESGFVIDKFPISRPNLTFSTLTVSNMSPEDSSIYLCSVVSAPGKYTEAFFGQGTRLTVV.

The V gene is TRBV19, the J gene TRBJ1-5; D gene uncertain. V lost 3 bases and J 4 bases, leaving 13 bases between the germline ends. This CDR3 region has 15 residues. Germline V gene data show CDR1 as LNHDA and CDR2 as SQIVND (reference sequence). The CDR3 DNA is TGTGCCAGTAGTATCGGAGGGAGCGCAAATCAGCCCCAGCATTTT. Encoded protein: CASSIGGSANQPQHF.

This chain connects TRBV28 to TRBJ1-4, with 8 bases fitting TRBD1. V shed 3 bases, J shed 7 bases, and the junction held 7 bases outside the gene matches. CDR3 size: 15 residues. Per the germline V gene, CDR1 is MDHEN and CDR2 is SYDVKM. CDR3 in DNA: TGTGCCAGCAGTTTTGCGTGGACAGGGAGTGAAAAACTGTTTTTT. This encodes CASSFAWTGSEKLFF.

CDR3 sequence (DNA): TGTGCCAGCAGCGGAACAGGGCATCAGCCCCAGCATTTT. This encodes CASSGTGHQPQHF. The chain joins TRBV7-9 to TRBJ1-5; a weak D match, TRBD1 (6 bases). Germline CDR1 SEHNR, CDR2 FQNEAQ (reference sequence). Trimming removed 5 bases from V and 5 bases from J, with 10 bases in between. The CDR3 is 13 residues long.

The rearrangement joins TRBV5-5 to TRBJ2-2; 10 positions match TRBD2. Germline-derived CDR1 and CDR2 are SGHKS and YYEKEE (reference sequence). V was pared by 4 bases and J by 0 bases, with 6 bases of the junction left unmatched. This CDR3 is 17 amino acids long. CDR3 sequence: CASSPGTSDANTGELFF. The CDR3 DNA reads TGTGCCAGCAGCCCAGGGACTAGCGACGCGAACACCGGGGAGCTGTTTTTT.

The chain is built from TRBV11-1 and TRBJ2-3; TRBD2 matches at 9 bases. The V and J ends lost 0 bases and 4 bases, in that order; junction bases with no gene match: 2. This CDR3 spans 15 amino acids. Germline values: CDR1 SGHAT, CDR2 FQDESV (reference sequence). CDR3 bases: TGTGCCAGCAGCTTAGCGGCGGGAGGGGCAGATACGCAGTATTTT. Its protein is CASSLAAGGADTQYF.

This clone was found many times. The chain uses TRBV11-3 and TRBJ2-1; TRBD2 is a possible D gene (6 bases). Trimming stripped 6 bases from V and 8 bases from J, with 14 bases between. The CDR3 runs 13 residues. Germline V gene lookup returns CDR1 SGHNT and CDR2 YENEEA. The CDR3 DNA follows: TGTGCCAGCAGAAAGGCGGGGCGGGATGAGCAGTTCTTC. Its translation: CASRKAGRDEQFF.

The chain has TRBV11-3 and TRBJ2-1, with D perhaps TRBD2 (6 bases). The CDR3 extends over 13 amino acids. Germline V lookup: CDR1 SGHNT, CDR2 YENEEA. Deletions cut 4 bases from V and 5 bases from J, with 9 bases between. The CDR3 region has the DNA TGTGCCAGCAGCTCGACTAGGAACAATGAGCAGTTCTTC. Translating it yields CASSSTRNNEQFF.

V usage is TRBV14 and J usage is TRBJ1-5, with D hard to call. CDR3 size: 13 residues. Looked up from germline, CDR1 is SGHDN and CDR2 is FVKESK. V gave up 0 bases and J gave up 10 bases, with 10 bases separating them. In DNA, the CDR3 is TGTGCCAGCAGCCAAGAGTCTAACCAACCCCAGCATTTT. Amino acids: CASSQESNQPQHF.

The chain joins TRBV27 to TRBJ1-6; D unresolved. CDR3 length: 15 amino acids. Germline CDR1 MNHEY, CDR2 SMNVEV (reference sequence). V shed 4 bases and J shed 2 bases, with 9 bases lying between them. CDR3 region: CASSSRGTYNSPLHF. DNA of the CDR3: TGTGCCAGCAGTTCCAGAGGCACCTATAATTCACCCCTCCACTTT.

The CDR3 DNA is TGTGCCAGCAGCGTGCAAACAGGGGGTGGAAACACCATATATTTT. It codes for CASSVQTGGGNTIYF. This chain uses TRBV6-5 with TRBJ1-3; 8 bases line up with TRBD1. The CDR3 is 15 amino acids. V lost 6 bases, J lost 3 bases, and 7 bases stayed unmatched. Germline values: CDR1 MNHEY, CDR2 SVGAGI.

For this clone: Other DNA sequences in the same sample also yield this CDR3. This rearrangement joins TRBV28 to TRBJ2-7, with D possibly matching TRBD1 (5 bases). Germline CDR1 and CDR2: MDHEN and SYDVKM. V was pared by 5 bases and J by 3 bases, with 11 bases between. The CDR3 spans 13 residues. CDR3 bases: TGTGCCAGCAGTCCAGGGCAGGGCTACGAGCAGTACTTC. It specifies CASSPGQGYEQYF. Full variable domain (missing parts from reference TRBV28 and TRBJ2-7): DVKVTQSSRYLVKRTGEKVFLECVQDMDHENMFWYRQDPGLGLRLIYFSYDVKMKEKGDIPEGYSVSREKKERFSLILESASTNQTSMYLCASSPGQGYEQYFGPGTRLTVT.

The chain has TRBV11-3 and TRBJ1-1; 7 bases are a match to TRBD1. CDR3 length: 14 residues. The germline gives CDR1 SGHNT, CDR2 YENEEA. The V segment lost 5 bases and the J segment 1 base; nucleotides outside the gene matches: 4. The CDR3 sequence: CASSLQGRNTEAFF. In DNA form, the CDR3 reads TGTGCCAGCAGCCTACAGGGGAGGAACACTGAAGCTTTCTTT.

In its sample, this clone was seen a few times. This sequence joins TRBV7-9 and TRBJ1-5, with TRBD1 matching over 7 bases. The V and J ends lost 2 bases and 0 bases, in that order; junction bases with no gene match: 7. The germline V gene has CDR1 SEHNR and CDR2 FQNEAQ (reference sequence). The CDR3 loop spans 17 amino acids. The CDR3 nucleotides read TGTGCCAGCAGCTTATACACCGGGACAGATAGCAATCAGCCCCAGCATTTT. Translated, it gives CASSLYTGTDSNQPQHF.

The chain carries TRBV6-2 or TRBV6-3 and TRBJ1-2; D unclear. Between the trimmed V and J ends, which lost 0 bases and 7 bases, there was a span of 18 bases. The V gene's germline CDR1 is MNHEY and CDR2 SVGEGT. There are 16 residues in the CDR3. Here the CDR3 reads CASSYSRLQLEAGYTF. The CDR3 DNA reads as TGTGCCAGCAGTTACTCGAGACTGCAGCTCGAGGCTGGCTACACCTTC.